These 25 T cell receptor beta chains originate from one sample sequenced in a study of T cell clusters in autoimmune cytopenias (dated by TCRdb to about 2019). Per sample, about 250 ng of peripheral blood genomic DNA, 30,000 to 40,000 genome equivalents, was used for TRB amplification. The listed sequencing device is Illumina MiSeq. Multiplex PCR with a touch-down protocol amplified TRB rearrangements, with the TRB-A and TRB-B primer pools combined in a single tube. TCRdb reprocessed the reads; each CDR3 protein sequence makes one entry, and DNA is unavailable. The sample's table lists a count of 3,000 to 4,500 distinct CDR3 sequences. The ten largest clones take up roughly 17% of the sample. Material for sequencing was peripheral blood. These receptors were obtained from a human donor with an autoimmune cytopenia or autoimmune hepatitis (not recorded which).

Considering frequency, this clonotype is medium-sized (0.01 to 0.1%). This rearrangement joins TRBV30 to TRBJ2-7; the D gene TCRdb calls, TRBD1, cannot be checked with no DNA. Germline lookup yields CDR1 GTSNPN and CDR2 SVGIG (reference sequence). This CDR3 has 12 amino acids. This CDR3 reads CACPKTGYEQYF.

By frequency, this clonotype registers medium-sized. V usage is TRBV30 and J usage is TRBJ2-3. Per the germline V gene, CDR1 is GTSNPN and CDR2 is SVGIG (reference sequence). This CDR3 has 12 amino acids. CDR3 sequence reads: CAWSVGEDTQYF.

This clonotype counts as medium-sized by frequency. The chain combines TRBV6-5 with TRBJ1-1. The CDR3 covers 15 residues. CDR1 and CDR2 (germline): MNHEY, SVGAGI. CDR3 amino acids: CASSYRAGLNTEAFF.

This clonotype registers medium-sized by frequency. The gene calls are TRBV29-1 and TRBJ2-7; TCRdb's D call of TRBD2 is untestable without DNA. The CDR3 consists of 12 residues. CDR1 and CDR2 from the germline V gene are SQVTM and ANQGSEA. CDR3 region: CSVARTPVEQYF.

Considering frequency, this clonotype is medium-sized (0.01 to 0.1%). CDR3 loop: CAWRDRRAAQYF. The chain uses TRBV30 and TRBJ2-5; checking the TCRdb D call of TRBD1 is not possible without DNA. CDR3 length: 12 amino acids. Looked up from germline, CDR1 is GTSNPN and CDR2 is SVGIG (reference sequence).

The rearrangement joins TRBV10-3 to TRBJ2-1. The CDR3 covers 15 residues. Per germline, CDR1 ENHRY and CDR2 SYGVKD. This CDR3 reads CAISESSTRVNEQFF.

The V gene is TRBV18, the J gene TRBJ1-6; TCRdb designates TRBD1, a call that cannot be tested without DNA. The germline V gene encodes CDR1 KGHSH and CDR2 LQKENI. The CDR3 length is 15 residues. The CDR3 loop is CASSPGAPYNSPLHF.

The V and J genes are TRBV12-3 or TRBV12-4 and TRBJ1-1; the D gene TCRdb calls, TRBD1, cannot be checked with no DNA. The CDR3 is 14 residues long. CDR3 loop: CASSSTQGGGGAFF.

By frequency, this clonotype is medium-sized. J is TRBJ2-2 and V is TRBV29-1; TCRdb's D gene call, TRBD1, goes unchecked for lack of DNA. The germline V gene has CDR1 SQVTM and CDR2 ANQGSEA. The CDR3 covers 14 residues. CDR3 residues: CSVTLTGNTGELFF.

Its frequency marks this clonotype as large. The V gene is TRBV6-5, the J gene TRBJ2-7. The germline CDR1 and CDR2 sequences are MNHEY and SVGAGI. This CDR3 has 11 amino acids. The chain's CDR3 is CASRSSYEQYF.

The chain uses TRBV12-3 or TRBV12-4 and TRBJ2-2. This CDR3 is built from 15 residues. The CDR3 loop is CASSFATTNTGELFF.

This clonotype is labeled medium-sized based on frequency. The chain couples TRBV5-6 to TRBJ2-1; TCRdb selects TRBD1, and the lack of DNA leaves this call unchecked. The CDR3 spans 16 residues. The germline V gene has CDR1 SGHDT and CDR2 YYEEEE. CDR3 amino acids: CASSWTGALSYNEQFF.

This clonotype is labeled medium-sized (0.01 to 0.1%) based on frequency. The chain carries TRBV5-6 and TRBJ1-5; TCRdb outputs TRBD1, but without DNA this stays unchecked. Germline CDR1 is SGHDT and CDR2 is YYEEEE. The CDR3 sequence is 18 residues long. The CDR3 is CASSLGPGQGMFHQPQHF.

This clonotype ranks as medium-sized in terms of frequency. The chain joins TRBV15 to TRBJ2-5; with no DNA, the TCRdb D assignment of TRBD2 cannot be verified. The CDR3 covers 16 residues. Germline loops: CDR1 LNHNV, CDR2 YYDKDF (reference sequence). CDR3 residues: CATSRDRAGGQETQYF.

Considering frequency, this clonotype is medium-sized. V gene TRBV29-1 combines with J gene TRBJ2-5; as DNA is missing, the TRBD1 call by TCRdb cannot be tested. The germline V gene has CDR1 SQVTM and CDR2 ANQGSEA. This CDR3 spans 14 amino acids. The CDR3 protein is CSAPGGPREETQYF.

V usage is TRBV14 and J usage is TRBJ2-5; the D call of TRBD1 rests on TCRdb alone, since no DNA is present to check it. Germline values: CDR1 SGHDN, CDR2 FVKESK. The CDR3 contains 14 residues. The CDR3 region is CASSQDSGFETQYF.

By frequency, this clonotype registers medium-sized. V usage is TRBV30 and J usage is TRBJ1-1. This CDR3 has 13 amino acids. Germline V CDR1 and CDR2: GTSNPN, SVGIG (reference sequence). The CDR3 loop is CAWSGTVNTEAFF. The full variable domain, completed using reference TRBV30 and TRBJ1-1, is SQTIHQWPATLVQPVGSPLSLECTVEGTSNPNLYWYRQAAGRGLQLLFYSVGIGQISSEVPQNLSASRPQDRQFILSSKKLLLSDSGFYLCAWSGTVNTEAFFGQGTRLTVV.

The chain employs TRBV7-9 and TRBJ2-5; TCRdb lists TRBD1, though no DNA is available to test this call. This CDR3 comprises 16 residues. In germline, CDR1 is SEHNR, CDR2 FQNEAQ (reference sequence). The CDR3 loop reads CASSPSGGIRVETQYF.

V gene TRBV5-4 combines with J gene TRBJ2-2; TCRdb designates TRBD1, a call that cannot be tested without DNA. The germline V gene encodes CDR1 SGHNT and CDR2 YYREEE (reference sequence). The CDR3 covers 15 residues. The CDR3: CASSGTGGYTGELFF.

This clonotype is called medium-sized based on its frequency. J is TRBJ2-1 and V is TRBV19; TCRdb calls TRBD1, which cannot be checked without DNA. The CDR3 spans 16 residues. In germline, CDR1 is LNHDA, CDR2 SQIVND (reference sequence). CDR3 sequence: CASRRNRGDSYNEQFF.

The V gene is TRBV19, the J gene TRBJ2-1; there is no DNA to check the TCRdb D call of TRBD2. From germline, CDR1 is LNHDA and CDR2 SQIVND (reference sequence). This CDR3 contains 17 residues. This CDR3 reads CASSPTRLAGGPNEQFF.

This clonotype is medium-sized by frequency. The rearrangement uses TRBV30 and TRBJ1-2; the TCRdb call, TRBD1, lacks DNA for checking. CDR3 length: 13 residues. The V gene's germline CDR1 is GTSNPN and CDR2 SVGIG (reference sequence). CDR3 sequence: CAYSRDRPYGYTF. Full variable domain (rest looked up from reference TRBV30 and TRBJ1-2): SQTIHQWPATLVQPVGSPLSLECTVEGTSNPNLYWYRQAAGRGLQLLFYSVGIGQISSEVPQNLSASRPQDRQFILSSKKLLLSDSGFYLCAYSRDRPYGYTFGSGTRLTVV.

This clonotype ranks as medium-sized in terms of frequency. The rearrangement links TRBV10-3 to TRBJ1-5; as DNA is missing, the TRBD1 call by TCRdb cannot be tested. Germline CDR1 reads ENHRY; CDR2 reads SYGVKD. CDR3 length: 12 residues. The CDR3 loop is CAPRGGDQPQHF.

CDR3 region: CASRTTQNNEQFF. This chain connects TRBV5-1 to TRBJ2-1. This CDR3 region has 13 residues. Germline CDR1 reads SGHRS; CDR2 reads YFSETQ.

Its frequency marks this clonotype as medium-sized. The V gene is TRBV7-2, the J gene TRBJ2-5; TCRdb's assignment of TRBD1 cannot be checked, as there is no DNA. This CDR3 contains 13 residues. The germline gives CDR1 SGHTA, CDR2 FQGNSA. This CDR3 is CASKTGGRETQYF.